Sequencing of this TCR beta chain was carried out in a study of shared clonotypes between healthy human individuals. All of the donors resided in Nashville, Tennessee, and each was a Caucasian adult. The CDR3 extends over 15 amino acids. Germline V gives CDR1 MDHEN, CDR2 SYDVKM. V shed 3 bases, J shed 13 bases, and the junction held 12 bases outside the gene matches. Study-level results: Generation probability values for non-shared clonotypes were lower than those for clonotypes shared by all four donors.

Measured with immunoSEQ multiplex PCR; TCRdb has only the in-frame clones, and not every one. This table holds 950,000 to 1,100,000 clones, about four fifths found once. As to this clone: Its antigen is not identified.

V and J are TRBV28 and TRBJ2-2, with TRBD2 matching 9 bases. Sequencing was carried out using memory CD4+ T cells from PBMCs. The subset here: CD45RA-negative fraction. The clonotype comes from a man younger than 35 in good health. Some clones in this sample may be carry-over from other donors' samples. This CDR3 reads CASSLAGGPTSSLFF. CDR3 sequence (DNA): TGTGCCAGCAGTTTGGCGGGAGGGCCTACATCCTCGCTGTTTTTT.